This T cell receptor (beta chain) was obtained from a study of T cells after posttransplantation cyclophosphamide. V was clipped by 8 bases and J by 1 base, with 11 bases between them. Germline CDR1 reads ENHRY; CDR2 reads SYGVKD. The CDR3 is made up of 13 amino acids. Measured with immunoSEQ multiplex PCR; TCRdb has only the in-frame clones, and not every one. The table records roughly 70,000 clones, roughly 95% of them present only once. The gene calls are TRBV10-3 and TRBJ1-1; unclear D gene. This TCR was sampled from a woman aged 25-40 years in good health and a related stem cell transplant donor. Material: PBMCs. The CDR3 loop reads CAIGGGRNTEAFF. In DNA, the CDR3 is TGTGCCATCGGAGGAGGACGGAACACTGAAGCTTTCTTT.